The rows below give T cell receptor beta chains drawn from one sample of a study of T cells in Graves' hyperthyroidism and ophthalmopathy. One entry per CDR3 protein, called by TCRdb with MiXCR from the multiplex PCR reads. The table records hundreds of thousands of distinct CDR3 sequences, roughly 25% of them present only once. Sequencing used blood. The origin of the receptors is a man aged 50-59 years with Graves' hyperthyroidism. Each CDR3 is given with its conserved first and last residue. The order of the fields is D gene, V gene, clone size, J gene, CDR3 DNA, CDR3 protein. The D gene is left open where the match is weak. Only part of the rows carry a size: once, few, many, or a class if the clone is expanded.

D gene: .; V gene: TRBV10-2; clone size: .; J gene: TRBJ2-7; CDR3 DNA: TGCGCCACAAAATTGGGCGGGAACTACGAGCAGTACTTC; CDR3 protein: CATKLGGNYEQYF
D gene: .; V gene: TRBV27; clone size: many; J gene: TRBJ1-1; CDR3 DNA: TGTGCCAGCAGGGAATCGGGAGGTGAAGCTTTCTTT; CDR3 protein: CASRESGGEAFF
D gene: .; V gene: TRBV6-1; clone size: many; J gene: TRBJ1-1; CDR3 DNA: TGTGCCAGCAGGGTTAAGGGGAGCACTGAAGCTTTCTTT; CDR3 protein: CASRVKGSTEAFF
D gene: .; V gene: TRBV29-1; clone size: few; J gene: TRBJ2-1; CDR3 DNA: TGCAGCGTTGTTGCGGGGATATTTTACAATGAGCAGTTCTTC; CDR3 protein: CSVVAGIFYNEQFF
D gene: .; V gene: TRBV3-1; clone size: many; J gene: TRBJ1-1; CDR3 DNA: TGTGCCAGCAGTTACTCAGGGGACGCGGCTGCTTTCTTT; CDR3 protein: CASSYSGDAAAFF
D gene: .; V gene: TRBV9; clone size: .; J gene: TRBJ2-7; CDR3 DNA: TGTGCCAGCAGCGTCGACATAGCGCCTCGCGAGCAGTACTTC; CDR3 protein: CASSVDIAPREQYF
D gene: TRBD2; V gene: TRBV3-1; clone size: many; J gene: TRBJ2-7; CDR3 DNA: TGTGCCAGCAGCTCCGGGACTAGCGGGACCCTTTACGAGCAGTACTTC; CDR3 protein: CASSSGTSGTLYEQYF
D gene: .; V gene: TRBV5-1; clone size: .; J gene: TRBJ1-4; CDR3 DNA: TGCGCCAGCAGCTTGCAAAGCGAGGGCAGGGGCACGTCGAAAAAACTGTTTTTT; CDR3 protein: CASSLQSEGRGTSKKLFF
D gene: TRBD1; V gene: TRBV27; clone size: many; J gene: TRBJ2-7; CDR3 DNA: TGTGCCAGCAGTTGGACAGGAGGCTCCTACGAGCAGTACTTC; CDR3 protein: CASSWTGGSYEQYF
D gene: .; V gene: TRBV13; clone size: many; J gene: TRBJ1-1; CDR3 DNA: TGTGCCAGCAGCTCCTTCCCGGGGAGGGACACTGAAGCTTTCTTT; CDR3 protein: CASSSFPGRDTEAFF
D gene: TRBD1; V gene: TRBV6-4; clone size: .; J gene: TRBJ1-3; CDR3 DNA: TGTGCCAGCCACTGGGACAGTAAGACCTCTGGAAACACCATATATTTT; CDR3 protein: CASHWDSKTSGNTIYF
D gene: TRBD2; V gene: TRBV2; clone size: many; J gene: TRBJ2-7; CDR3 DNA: TGTGCCAGCAGGGAAGGGACTAGGGGCCCCTACGAGCAGTACTTC; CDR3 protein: CASREGTRGPYEQYF
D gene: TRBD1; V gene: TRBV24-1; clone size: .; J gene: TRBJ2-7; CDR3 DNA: TGTGCCACCCAGGCTGGACAGGGGGCCTACGAGCAGTACTTC; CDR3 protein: CATQAGQGAYEQYF
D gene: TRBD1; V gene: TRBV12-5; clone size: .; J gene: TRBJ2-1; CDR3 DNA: TGTGCTAGTGGTTTGGTACCGACAGGGACCGAGCAGTTCTTC; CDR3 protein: CASGLVPTGTEQFF
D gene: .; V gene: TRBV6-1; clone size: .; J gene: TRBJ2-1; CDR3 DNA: TGTGCCAGCAAGTGGCAGCCCTCGGACAATGAGCAGTTCTTC; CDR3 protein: CASKWQPSDNEQFF
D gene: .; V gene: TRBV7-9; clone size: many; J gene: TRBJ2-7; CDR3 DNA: TGTGCCAGCAGCTTAGTGGTAGCTACCTCCTCCGAGCAGTACTTC; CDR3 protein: CASSLVVATSSEQYF
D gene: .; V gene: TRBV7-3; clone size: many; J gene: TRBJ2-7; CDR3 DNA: TGTGCCAGCAGCTTAAGGGCCGGTTTCGAGCAGTACTTC; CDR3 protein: CASSLRAGFEQYF
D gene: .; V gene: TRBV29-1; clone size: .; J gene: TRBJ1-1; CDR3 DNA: TGCAGCGTCGGACAGTCGGGGAACACTGAAGCTTTCTTT; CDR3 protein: CSVGQSGNTEAFF
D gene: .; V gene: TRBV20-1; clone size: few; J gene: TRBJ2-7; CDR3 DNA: TGCAGTGCTAGTGGCGCATTAAGGGGGGTTACCTACGAGCAGTACTTC; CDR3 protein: CSASGALRGVTYEQYF
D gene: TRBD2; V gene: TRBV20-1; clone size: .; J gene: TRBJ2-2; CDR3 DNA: TGCAGTGCTAGAGACCCGGGACTAGATAGCGGGGAGCTGTTTTTT; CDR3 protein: CSARDPGLDSGELFF
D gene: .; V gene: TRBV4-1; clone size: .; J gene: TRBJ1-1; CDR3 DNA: TGCGCCAGCAGCCAAGCCAGAGGGTACACTGAAGCTTTCTTT; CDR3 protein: CASSQARGYTEAFF
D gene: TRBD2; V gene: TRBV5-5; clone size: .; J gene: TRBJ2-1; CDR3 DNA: TGTGCCAGCAGTCCTCTAGCGGGAGGCGATTACAATGAGCAGTTCTTC; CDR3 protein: CASSPLAGGDYNEQFF
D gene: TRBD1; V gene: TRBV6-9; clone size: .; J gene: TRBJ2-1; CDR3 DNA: TGTGCCAGCAGTTACAACCGGGACAGCTACAATGAGCAGTTCTTC; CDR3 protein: CASSYNRDSYNEQFF
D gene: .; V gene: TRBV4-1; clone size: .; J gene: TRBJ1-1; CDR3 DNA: TGCGCCAGCAGCGCCGGGTGGGAGGACACTGAAGCTTTCTTT; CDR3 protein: CASSAGWEDTEAFF
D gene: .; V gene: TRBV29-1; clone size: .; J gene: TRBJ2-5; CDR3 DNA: TGCAGCGTTGAACTAGCGGACAGGCAAGAGACCCAGTACTTC; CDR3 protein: CSVELADRQETQYF
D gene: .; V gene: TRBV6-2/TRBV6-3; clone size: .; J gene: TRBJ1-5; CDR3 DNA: TGTGCCAGCGCGCCTCCGGATCAGCCCCAGCATTTT; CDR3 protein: CASAPPDQPQHF
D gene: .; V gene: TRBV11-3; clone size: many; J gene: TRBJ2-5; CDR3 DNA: TGTGCCAGCAGCTTAGAAAGCGTTCCGGCAGGGGAGACCCAGTACTTC; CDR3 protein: CASSLESVPAGETQYF
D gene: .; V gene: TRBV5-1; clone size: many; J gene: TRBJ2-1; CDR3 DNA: TGCGCCAGCAGCTTGGAACTTAATGAGCAGTTCTTC; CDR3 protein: CASSLELNEQFF
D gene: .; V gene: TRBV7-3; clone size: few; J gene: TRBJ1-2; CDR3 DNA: TGTGCCAGCAGCCCCCAGGGAGGTAGTTCTCTTGGCTACACCTTC; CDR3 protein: CASSPQGGSSLGYTF
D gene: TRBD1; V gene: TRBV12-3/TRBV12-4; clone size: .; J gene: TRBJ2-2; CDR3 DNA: TGTGCCAGCAGTTTGGAGACAGGGGGGTGGGAGCTGTTTTTT; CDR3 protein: CASSLETGGWELFF
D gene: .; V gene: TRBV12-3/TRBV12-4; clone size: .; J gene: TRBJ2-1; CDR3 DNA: TGTGCCAGCCTATCGGGACCTGATGTGGGTGAGCAGTTCTTC; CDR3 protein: CASLSGPDVGEQFF
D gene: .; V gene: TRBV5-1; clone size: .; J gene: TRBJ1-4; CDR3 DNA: TGCGCCAGCAGCATCTGGACCCCCGGGACTAATGAAAATCTGTTTTTT; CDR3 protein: CASSIWTPGTNENLFF
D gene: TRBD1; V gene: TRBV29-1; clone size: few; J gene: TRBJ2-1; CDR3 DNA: TGCAGCGTTGTCTGGTACCGGGACAGGGTTTACAATGAGCAGTTCTTC; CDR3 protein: CSVVWYRDRVYNEQFF
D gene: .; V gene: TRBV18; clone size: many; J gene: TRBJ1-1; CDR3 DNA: TGTGCCAGCTCACAGACAGCTGAAGCTTTCTTT; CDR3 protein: CASSQTAEAFF
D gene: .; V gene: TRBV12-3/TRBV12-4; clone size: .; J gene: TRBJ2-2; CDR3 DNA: TGTGCCAGCAGGATACGACGAGCCGGGGAGCTGTTTTTT; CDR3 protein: CASRIRRAGELFF
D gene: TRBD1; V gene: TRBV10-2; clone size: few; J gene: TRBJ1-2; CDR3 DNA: TGCGCCAGCAGTGATGTGACAGGGGGTGGCTACACCTTC; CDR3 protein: CASSDVTGGGYTF
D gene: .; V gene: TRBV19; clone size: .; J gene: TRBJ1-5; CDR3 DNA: TGTGCCAGTAGTAAAGGGGACGGTCAGCCCCAGCATTTT; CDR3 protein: CASSKGDGQPQHF
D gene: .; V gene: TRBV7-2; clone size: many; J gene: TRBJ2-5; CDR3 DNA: TGTGCCAGCAGCTCAGACACGGTCCCCTACTTC; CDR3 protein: CASSSDTVPYF
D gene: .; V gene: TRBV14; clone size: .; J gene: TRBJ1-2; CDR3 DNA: TGTGCCAGCAGCTATGACAGGAGCCGGCGCAGCTACACCTTC; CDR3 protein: CASSYDRSRRSYTF
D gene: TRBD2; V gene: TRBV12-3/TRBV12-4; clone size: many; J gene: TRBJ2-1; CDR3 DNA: TGTGCCAGCAGTTACGCTGTACTAGCGGGAACCGCGATATACAATGAGCAGTTCTTC; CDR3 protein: CASSYAVLAGTAIYNEQFF
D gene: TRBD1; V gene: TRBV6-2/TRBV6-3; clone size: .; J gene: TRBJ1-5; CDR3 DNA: TGTGCCAGCAGTTACAGGCTGACAGGGGGCCGCCAGCCCCAGCATTTT; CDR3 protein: CASSYRLTGGRQPQHF
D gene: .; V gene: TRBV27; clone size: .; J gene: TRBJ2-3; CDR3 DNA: TGTGCCAGCAGTTTTCTTAGGGCCCCTAGCACAGATACGCAGTATTTT; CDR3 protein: CASSFLRAPSTDTQYF
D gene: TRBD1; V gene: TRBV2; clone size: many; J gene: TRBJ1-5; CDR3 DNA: TGTGCCAGCAAGGCGACAGGGGGTCAGCCCCAGCATTTT; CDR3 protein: CASKATGGQPQHF
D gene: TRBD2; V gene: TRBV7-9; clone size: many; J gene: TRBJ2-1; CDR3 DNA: TGTGCCAGCAGCTCCATCGGGACTAGCAGCAGCTCCTACAATGAGCAGTTCTTC; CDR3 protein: CASSSIGTSSSSYNEQFF
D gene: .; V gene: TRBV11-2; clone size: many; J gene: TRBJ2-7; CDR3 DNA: TGTGCCAGCAGCACGAGCCACACCGGTTACGAGCAGTACTTC; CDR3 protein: CASSTSHTGYEQYF
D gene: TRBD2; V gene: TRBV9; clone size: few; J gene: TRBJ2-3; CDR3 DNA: TGTGCCAGCAGCGCCCGGGGGGTCGGCACAGATACGCAGTATTTT; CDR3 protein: CASSARGVGTDTQYF
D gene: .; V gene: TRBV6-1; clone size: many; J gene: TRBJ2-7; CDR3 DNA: TGTGCCAGCAGTGAAACGGTGGGGGACGAGCAGTACTTC; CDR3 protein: CASSETVGDEQYF
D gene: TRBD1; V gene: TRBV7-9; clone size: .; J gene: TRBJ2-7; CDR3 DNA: TGTGCCAGCAGCTACTCCGGGACAGGGGGATTCTACGAGCAGTACTTC; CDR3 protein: CASSYSGTGGFYEQYF
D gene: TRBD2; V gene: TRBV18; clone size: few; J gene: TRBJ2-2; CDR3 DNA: TGTGCCAGCTCACCCGCGGGAGTCGCCGGGGAGCTGTTTTTT; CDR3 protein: CASSPAGVAGELFF
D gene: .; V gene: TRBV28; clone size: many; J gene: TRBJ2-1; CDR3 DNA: TGTGCCAGCACCCCCCCAGGGAGCGCCTCCTACAATGAGCAGTTCTTC; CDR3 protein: CASTPPGSASYNEQFF
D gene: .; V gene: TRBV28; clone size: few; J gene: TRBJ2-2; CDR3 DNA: TGTGCCAGCAGTTTACGTTTGGGGAGGGGGACCGGGGAGCTGTTTTTT; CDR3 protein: CASSLRLGRGTGELFF
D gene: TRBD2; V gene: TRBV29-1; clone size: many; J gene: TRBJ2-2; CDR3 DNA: TGCAGCGCCCCAGTAGCGGGATACACCGGGGAGCTGTTTTTT; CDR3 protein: CSAPVAGYTGELFF
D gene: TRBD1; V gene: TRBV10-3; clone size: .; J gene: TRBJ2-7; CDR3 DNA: TGTGCCATCGGTTTGACAGGGAATTCCTACGAGCAGTACTTC; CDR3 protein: CAIGLTGNSYEQYF
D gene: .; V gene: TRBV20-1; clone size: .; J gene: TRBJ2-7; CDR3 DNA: TGCAGTGCTAGAGATGACGCGGGGAACCCCTACGAGCAGTACTTC; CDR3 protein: CSARDDAGNPYEQYF
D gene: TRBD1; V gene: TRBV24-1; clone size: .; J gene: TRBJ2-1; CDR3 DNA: TGTGCCACCAGTGTTTACAGGGGGAATGAGCAGTTCTTC; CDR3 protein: CATSVYRGNEQFF
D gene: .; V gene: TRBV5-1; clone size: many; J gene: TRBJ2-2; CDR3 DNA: TGCGCCAGCAGCCCGGGACGGATAAACACCGGGGAGCTGTTTTTT; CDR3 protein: CASSPGRINTGELFF
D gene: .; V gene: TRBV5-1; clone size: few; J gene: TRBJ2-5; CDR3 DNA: TGCGCCAGCAGCTTGGCCGAGGGGGTCCGGGGGACCCAGTACTTC; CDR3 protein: CASSLAEGVRGTQYF
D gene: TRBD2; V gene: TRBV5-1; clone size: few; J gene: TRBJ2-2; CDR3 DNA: TGCGCCAGCAGCAAGGCTGGACTAGCGGGTACCGGGGAGCTGTTTTTT; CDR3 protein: CASSKAGLAGTGELFF